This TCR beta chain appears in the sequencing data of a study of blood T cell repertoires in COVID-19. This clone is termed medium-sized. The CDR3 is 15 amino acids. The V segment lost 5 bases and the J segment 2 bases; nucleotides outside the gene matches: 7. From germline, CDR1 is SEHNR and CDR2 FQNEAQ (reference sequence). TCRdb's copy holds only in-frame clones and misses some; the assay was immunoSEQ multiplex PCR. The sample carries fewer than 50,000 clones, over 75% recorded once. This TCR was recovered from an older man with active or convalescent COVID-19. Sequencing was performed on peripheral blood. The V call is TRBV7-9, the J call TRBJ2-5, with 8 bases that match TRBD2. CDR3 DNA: TGTGCCAGCAGCCATAGCGGGGAGTCTCAAGAGACCCAGTACTTC. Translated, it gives CASSHSGESQETQYF.